A selection of T cell receptor beta chains follows, all from one sample in a study of blood T cells in healthy people across ages. From the 5' RACE reads, TCRdb called clonotypes with MiXCR, one entry per CDR3 protein. The repertoire holds 850,000 or so distinct CDR3 sequences, with 29% as singletons. Material for sequencing was blood. The receptor set was obtained from a woman older than 75 in good health. CDR3s leave out the opening cysteine and the closing phenylalanine or tryptophan. The order of the fields is CDR3 length, V gene, D gene, CDR3 protein. D genes are given only for firm matches.

length: 9; V: TRBV20-1; D: -; CDR3: SARGTDGYT
length: 13; V: TRBV4-2; D: -; CDR3: ASSQGLGGASEQF
length: 13; V: TRBV12-3/TRBV12-4; D: -; CDR3: ASRRNQQGTGEQF
length: 13; V: TRBV6-2/TRBV6-3; D: TRBD1; CDR3: ASSAPGTGGSPLH
length: 12; V: TRBV5-1; D: -; CDR3: AWGNRGDTDTQY
length: 14; V: TRBV5-1; D: TRBD2; CDR3: ASSSSAGGSYNEQF
length: 14; V: TRBV4-2; D: TRBD2; CDR3: ASSQESGGLTDTQY
length: 8; V: TRBV29-1; D: -; CDR3: SVYGNGYT
length: 16; V: TRBV29-1; D: TRBD2; CDR3: SVVTGSRLAGVRNEQY
length: 14; V: TRBV7-2; D: -; CDR3: ASSLAQGTMGYGYT
length: 11; V: TRBV18; D: -; CDR3: ASSPGIPETQY
length: 12; V: TRBV7-2; D: -; CDR3: ASSLAREVAEAF
length: 11; V: TRBV12-3/TRBV12-4; D: -; CDR3: ASTDRRDQPQH
length: 15; V: TRBV2; D: -; CDR3: ASSEIASWGVSDTQY
length: 11; V: TRBV20-1; D: TRBD1; CDR3: SARTGAGSGYT
length: 12; V: TRBV11-2; D: -; CDR3: ASSLGTENTEAF
length: 12; V: TRBV10-3; D: -; CDR3: AIRANGGMEEAF
length: 13; V: TRBV5-5; D: TRBD1; CDR3: ASSIQDRGNEKLF
length: 12; V: TRBV18; D: TRBD1; CDR3: ASSPLGQGDEQF
length: 11; V: TRBV14; D: -; CDR3: ASSHLLAYEQF
length: 14; V: TRBV6-2/TRBV6-3; D: TRBD1; CDR3: ASSWDRSLANYGYT
length: 16; V: TRBV7-2; D: TRBD2; CDR3: ASSLVEASGGPQETQY
length: 16; V: TRBV4-3; D: TRBD1; CDR3: ASSQDLGQGARGYGYT
length: 14; V: TRBV5-6; D: -; CDR3: ASSASKGTSSYEQY
length: 12; V: TRBV2; D: TRBD1; CDR3: ASTILTGGNGYT
length: 13; V: TRBV5-1; D: TRBD1; CDR3: ASSSSWTGAGELF
length: 12; V: TRBV4-3; D: -; CDR3: ASSHQSSGDEQF
length: 14; V: TRBV11-3; D: TRBD1; CDR3: ASSPDRGLVNTEAF
length: 11; V: TRBV7-2; D: -; CDR3: ASSPAGYGGYT
length: 17; V: TRBV28; D: TRBD2; CDR3: ASSLTRLAGETSYNEQF
length: 9; V: TRBV7-2; D: -; CDR3: ASSDTPEQF